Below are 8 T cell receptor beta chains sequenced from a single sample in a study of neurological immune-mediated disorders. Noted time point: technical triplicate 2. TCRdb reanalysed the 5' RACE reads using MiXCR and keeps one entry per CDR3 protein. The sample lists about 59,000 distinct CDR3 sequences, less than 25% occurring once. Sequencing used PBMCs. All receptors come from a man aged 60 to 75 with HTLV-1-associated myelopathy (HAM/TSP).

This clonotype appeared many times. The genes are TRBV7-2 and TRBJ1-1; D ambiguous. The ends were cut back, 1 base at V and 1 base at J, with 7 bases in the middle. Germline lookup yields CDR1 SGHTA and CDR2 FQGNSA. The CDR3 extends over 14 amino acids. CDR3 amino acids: CASSLVTGNTEAFF. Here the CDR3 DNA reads TGTGCCAGCAGCTTAGTCACGGGGAACACTGAAGCTTTCTTT.

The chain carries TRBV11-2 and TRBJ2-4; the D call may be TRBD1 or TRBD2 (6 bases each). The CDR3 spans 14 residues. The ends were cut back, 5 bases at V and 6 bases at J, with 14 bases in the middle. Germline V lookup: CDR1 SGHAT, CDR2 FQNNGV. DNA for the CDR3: TGTGCCAGCAGCAACCCCGGGGGCGGAAACATTCAGTACTTC. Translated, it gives CASSNPGGGNIQYF.

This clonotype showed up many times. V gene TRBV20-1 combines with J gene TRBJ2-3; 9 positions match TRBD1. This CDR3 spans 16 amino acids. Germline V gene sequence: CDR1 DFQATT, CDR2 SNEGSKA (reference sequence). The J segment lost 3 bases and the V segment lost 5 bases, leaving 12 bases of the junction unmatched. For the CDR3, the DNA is TGCAGTGCTCCGGGACAGGGTGAAGTTAGGACAGATACGCAGTATTTT. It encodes CSAPGQGEVRTDTQYF.

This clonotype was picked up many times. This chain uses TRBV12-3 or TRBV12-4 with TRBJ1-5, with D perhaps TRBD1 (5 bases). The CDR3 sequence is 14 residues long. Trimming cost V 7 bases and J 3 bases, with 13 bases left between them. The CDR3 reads CASTLAGNNQPQHF. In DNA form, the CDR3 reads TGTGCCAGCACCCTGGCAGGGAACAATCAGCCCCAGCATTTT.

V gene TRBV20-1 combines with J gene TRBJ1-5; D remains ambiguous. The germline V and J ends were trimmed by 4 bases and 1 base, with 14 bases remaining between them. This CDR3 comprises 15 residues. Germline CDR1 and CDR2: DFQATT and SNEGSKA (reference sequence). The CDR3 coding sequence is TGCAGTGCTACCCGTGGGGTCGGGAGCAATCAGCCCCAGCATTTT. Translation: CSATRGVGSNQPQHF.

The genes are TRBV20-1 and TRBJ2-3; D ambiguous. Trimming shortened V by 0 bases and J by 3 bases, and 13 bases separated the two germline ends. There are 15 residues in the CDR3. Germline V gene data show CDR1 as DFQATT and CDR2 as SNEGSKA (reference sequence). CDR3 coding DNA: TGCAGTGCTAGAGATACCCTAGTCGATACAGATACGCAGTATTTT. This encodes CSARDTLVDTDTQYF.

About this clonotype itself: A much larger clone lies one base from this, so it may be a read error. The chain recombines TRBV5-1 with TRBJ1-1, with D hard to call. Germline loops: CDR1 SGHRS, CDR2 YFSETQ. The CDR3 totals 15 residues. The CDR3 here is CSSSLGGIMNTEAFF. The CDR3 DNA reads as TGCTCCAGCAGCTTGGGAGGGATCATGAACACTGAAGCTTTCTTT.

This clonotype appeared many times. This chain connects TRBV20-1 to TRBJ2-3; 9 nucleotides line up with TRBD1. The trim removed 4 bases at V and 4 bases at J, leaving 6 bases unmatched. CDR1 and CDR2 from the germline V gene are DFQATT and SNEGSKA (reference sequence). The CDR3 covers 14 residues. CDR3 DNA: TGCAGTGCTAAAGGACAGGGGACATCAGATACGCAGTATTTT. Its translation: CSAKGQGTSDTQYF.